Listed below are T cell receptor beta chains from one sample, sequenced in a study of OX40 agonist ivuxolimab in advanced cancers. Produced via immunoSEQ multiplex PCR; TCRdb's table is partial and in-frame only. The repertoire consists of roughly 30,000 clones, with roughly nine tenths occurring once and the leading ten covering roughly 40%. Sequences were derived from CD4+ or CD8+ T cells sorted from blood, sampled in a trial of the OX40 agonist ivuxolimab. These receptor sequences come from an adult with an advanced solid tumor such as melanoma, head and neck, liver or kidney cancer. The CDR3 runs from the conserved cysteine through the conserved F or W. The D gene is left open where the match is weak. Only part of the rows carry a size: once, few, many, or a class if the clone is expanded.

CDR3 DNA,CDR3 protein,J gene,clone size,D gene,V gene
TGTGCCAGTAGTATAGGGGGGACCCAAGAGACCCAGTACTTC,CASSIGGTQETQYF,TRBJ2-5,-,-,TRBV19
TGTGCCAGCAGCACATATGTAGGTACAGGGTCGGATGAAAAACTGTTTTTT,CASSTYVGTGSDEKLFF,TRBJ1-4,-,-,TRBV7-9
TGTGCCAGCAGTGAATTTAGGGGCCGCAATGAGCAGTTCTTC,CASSEFRGRNEQFF,TRBJ2-1,-,-,TRBV25-1
TGTGCCAGCAGTTTACAGGGGGTTAATTCACCCCTCCACTTT,CASSLQGVNSPLHF,TRBJ1-6,-,TRBD1,TRBV27
TGTGCCAGCAGCTTAAATAGCGGGAGCGGCAATGAGCAGTTCTTC,CASSLNSGSGNEQFF,TRBJ2-1,-,TRBD2,TRBV7-9
TGTGCCAGCAGTTACGGGGGCGGGAGCGACTACGAGCAGTACTTC,CASSYGGGSDYEQYF,TRBJ2-7,-,-,TRBV6-6
TGCAGCGTTGGATTCCGGGACAGGGCCTACAATGAGCAGTTCTTC,CSVGFRDRAYNEQFF,TRBJ2-1,-,TRBD1,TRBV29-1
TGTGCCAGCAGTGCCTTAGGGGCCCAGCCCCAGCATTTT,CASSALGAQPQHF,TRBJ1-5,-,-,TRBV2
TGTGCCAGCAGTGTTATGAACACTGAAGCTTTCTTT,CASSVMNTEAFF,TRBJ1-1,-,-,TRBV6-1
TGTGCCAGCAGCTCTCAGCTAAGCGGGTCCAGAATGAACACTGAAGCTTTCTTT,CASSSQLSGSRMNTEAFF,TRBJ1-1,-,-,TRBV9
TGTGCCAGCAGTTCCCGGACAGGCTCCTACAATGAGCAGTTCTTC,CASSSRTGSYNEQFF,TRBJ2-1,-,TRBD1,TRBV27
TGTGCCAGCGGGTCAGGCTTGTACAATGAGCAGTTCTTC,CASGSGLYNEQFF,TRBJ2-1,-,-,TRBV27
TGTGCCAGCAGCGTAGAGGCAGGCGTGTTCGCCGGGGAGCTGTTTTTT,CASSVEAGVFAGELFF,TRBJ2-2,-,-,TRBV9
TGTGCCAGCAGTGTTGACAGCCTGACTAACTATGGCTACACCTTC,CASSVDSLTNYGYTF,TRBJ1-2,-,-,TRBV6-1
TGTGCCAGCAGCGTAGAGGGTCCGACAGGAAGAGTGGGAGATACGCAGTATTTT,CASSVEGPTGRVGDTQYF,TRBJ2-3,-,-,TRBV9
TGCGCCAGCAGCCTTGGACAGGGCACTAATCAGCCCCAGCATTTT,CASSLGQGTNQPQHF,TRBJ1-5,-,TRBD1,TRBV4-1
TGTGCCAGCGCCGTCTGGGGGGCGAACACCGGGGAGCTGTTTTTT,CASAVWGANTGELFF,TRBJ2-2,-,-,TRBV27
TGTGCCAGCAGTTTCGGCGGGTACACAGATACGCAGTATTTT,CASSFGGYTDTQYF,TRBJ2-3,-,-,TRBV28
TGCGCCAGCAGCCAATCCCCCGGCTCCTACAATGAGCAGTTCTTC,CASSQSPGSYNEQFF,TRBJ2-1,once,-,TRBV4-3
TGTGCCAGCAGTACAGGCGGACCCGCCTACGAGCAGTACTTC,CASSTGGPAYEQYF,TRBJ2-7,-,-,TRBV27
TGCGCCAGCAGCCAAGGTTGGCGGGAGGGAGCGGGTGAGACCCAGTACTTC,CASSQGWREGAGETQYF,TRBJ2-5,-,TRBD2,TRBV4-1
TGTGCCATCAGTGGTTTTCCTAGCGGAGGGATGAACACCGGGGAGCTGTTTTTT,CAISGFPSGGMNTGELFF,TRBJ2-2,-,TRBD2,TRBV10-3
TGTGCCAGCAGCGTAGCCGCCTTGGGGGGCGGATACAATGAGCAGTTCTTC,CASSVAALGGGYNEQFF,TRBJ2-1,-,-,TRBV9
TGTGCCAGCAGTGAAATCTCGGCAGGGGCTCAGCCCCAGCATTTT,CASSEISAGAQPQHF,TRBJ1-5,-,-,TRBV6-1
TGTGCCAGCAGCCCAAACAACGGGGGGAAGGGAGGCTACACCTTC,CASSPNNGGKGGYTF,TRBJ1-2,-,-,TRBV4-2
TGCAGCGCTGATGGACTAGCGGGAGATTTAGAGCAGTTCTTC,CSADGLAGDLEQFF,TRBJ2-1,-,TRBD2,TRBV29-1
TGTGCCAGCAGTTACGGGGGAATGAACACTGAAGCTTTCTTT,CASSYGGMNTEAFF,TRBJ1-1,-,-,TRBV6-5
TGTGCCAGCAGTTCGATCGTGATGGGTAACTATGGCTACACCTTC,CASSSIVMGNYGYTF,TRBJ1-2,-,-,TRBV28
TGTGCCAGCAGCGTAGAAAGGGTTGGCTACGAGCAGTACTTC,CASSVERVGYEQYF,TRBJ2-7,-,-,TRBV9
TGTGCCAGTAGTATAGGGCTAGGAGAGACCCAGTACTTC,CASSIGLGETQYF,TRBJ2-5,-,-,TRBV19
TGCAGCGCCGGGGACAGGGGAGGAACTGAAGCTTTCTTT,CSAGDRGGTEAFF,TRBJ1-1,once,TRBD1,TRBV29-1
TGTGCCTGGAGTGTATCGAGCGAGCAGTACTTC,CAWSVSSEQYF,TRBJ2-7,-,-,TRBV30
TGTGCCAGCAGTTTATCTGGGCCAACAGATACGCAGTATTTT,CASSLSGPTDTQYF,TRBJ2-3,-,-,TRBV27
TGCGCCAGCAGCCCCGATAGCGACTACAATGAGCAGTTCTTC,CASSPDSDYNEQFF,TRBJ2-1,-,-,TRBV5-1
TGTGCCAGCAGTGACTCGACTGGTTCAGATACGCAGTATTTT,CASSDSTGSDTQYF,TRBJ2-3,-,-,TRBV6-4